Following are 16 T cell receptor beta chains from one sample sequenced in a study of regulatory T cells in long-lasting Graves disease. Regarding time point: newly diagnosed GD, antithyroid drugs for less than 3 months. The TCR library was prepared using RNA isolated from PBMCs. In building TCR beta libraries, iRepertoire HTBI primers were used together with Arm-PCR of CDR3 regions. Each CDR3 protein is one row after TCRdb ran MiXCR on the multiplex PCR reads. The sample includes over 500,000 distinct CDR3 sequences, roughly a sixth seen only once; the top ten take 12%. These data were likewise used in another study, on T cells in Graves' hyperthyroidism and ophthalmopathy.

Sequencing was performed on peripheral blood mononuclear cells (PBMCs), taken at new diagnosis, from a patient treated with antithyroid drugs. The receptor source for this set is a man younger than 35 with Graves disease.

This clonotype was recorded many times. The rearrangement uses TRBV28 and TRBJ2-7, with unresolved D. Trimming took off 4 bases at V and 2 bases at J, with 6 bases between the two ends. The CDR3 covers 12 residues. Germline V lookup: CDR1 MDHEN, CDR2 SYDVKM. The CDR3 DNA reads TGTGCCAGCAGTTCAGCCCCCTACGAGCAGTACTTC. The encoded protein is CASSSAPYEQYF.

This clonotype occurred a few times. The chain couples TRBV10-2 to TRBJ1-4; 12 positions match TRBD1. With V trimmed by 3 bases and J by 6 bases, 14 bases remained unmatched. The CDR3 contains 19 residues. Germline CDR1 WSHSY, CDR2 SAAADI. The CDR3 nucleotides are TGCGCCAGCAGTGAACTACCACCGGGACAGGGGGCGCGAGATGAAAAACTGTTTTTT. Amino acid sequence: CASSELPPGQGARDEKLFF.

In its sample, this clonotype was seen many times. The chain recombines TRBV7-9 with TRBJ2-5, with D uncertain. The V end lost 5 bases, the J end lost 5 bases, and 18 bases lay between the germline ends. CDR3 size: 15 residues. The V gene's germline CDR1 is SEHNR and CDR2 FQNEAQ (reference sequence). CDR3 protein: CASSAITIRVETQYF. The DNA of the CDR3 is TGTGCCAGCAGCGCAATTACAATCCGGGTGGAGACCCAGTACTTC.

This clonotype was recorded at least ten times. The rearrangement uses TRBV20-1 and TRBJ2-7, with D maybe TRBD1 (6 bases). The CDR3 consists of 14 residues. Germline CDR1 is DFQATT and CDR2 is SNEGSKA (reference sequence). V was trimmed by 4 bases and J by 0 bases, leaving 13 bases between them. The CDR3 DNA reads TGCAGTGCTACTTCAGGGGCTAGCTCCTACGAGCAGTACTTC. It encodes CSATSGASSYEQYF.

Ten or more counts support this clonotype. The chain joins TRBV28 to TRBJ2-5; D unresolved. In germline, CDR1 is MDHEN, CDR2 SYDVKM. This CDR3 is 14 amino acids long. Trimming stripped 0 bases from V and 5 bases from J, with 10 bases between. CDR3 nucleotides: TGTGCCAGCAGTTTATGGGGAAGAGGCGAGACCCAGTACTTC. It translates to CASSLWGRGETQYF.

The CDR3 sequence is CASSSYPTSGRRDEQFF. The CDR3, as DNA: TGTGCCAGCAGCTCGTATCCGACTAGCGGGAGACGGGATGAGCAGTTCTTC. The V and J genes are TRBV7-2 and TRBJ2-5, with 12 bases lining up with TRBD2. The DNA end lines up better with TRBJ2-1; the J call may be wrong. The CDR3 runs 17 residues. CDR1 SGHTA and CDR2 FQGNSA come from the germline V gene.

In its sample, this clonotype was seen a few times. A much larger clone is a single base away; this may be a read error. V gene TRBV12-3 or TRBV12-4 combines with J gene TRBJ2-5, with 8 bases that match TRBD2. The CDR3 extends over 13 amino acids. Trimming cost V 6 bases and J 7 bases; bases outside gene matches: 7. The CDR3 region is CASSLALAGTQYF. For the CDR3, the DNA is TGTGCCAGCAGCCTGGCCCTAGCGGGGACCCAGTACTTC.

The rearrangement joins TRBV5-6 to TRBJ1-2; a weak D match, TRBD1 (5 bases). V was trimmed by 2 bases and J by 4 bases, leaving 12 bases between them. Germline CDR1 SGHDT, CDR2 YYEEEE. The CDR3 totals 14 residues. CDR3 nucleotides: TGTGCCAGCAGCTTCTTGTCCAGGGTCTATGGCTACACCTTC. This codes for CASSFLSRVYGYTF.

This clonotype was seen just once. The CDR3 protein is CASSYSRTLSYEQYF. DNA of the CDR3: TGTGCCAGCAGTTACTCCCGGACACTCTCCTACGAGCAGTACTTC. V and J are TRBV6-2 or TRBV6-3 and TRBJ2-7; D perhaps matches TRBD1 (5 bases). In germline, CDR1 is MNHEY, CDR2 SVGEGT. The V and J ends lost 0 bases and 0 bases respectively, with 9 bases between them. The CDR3 sequence is 15 residues long.

This clonotype was picked up a small number of times. This chain connects TRBV6-5 to TRBJ2-1; 9 bases are a match to TRBD2. The ends lost 2 bases at V and 5 bases at J; junction bases unmatched: 4. The germline V gene encodes CDR1 MNHEY and CDR2 SVGAGI. The length of the CDR3 is 15 residues. This CDR3 is CASSYGAGGNNEQFF. CDR3 DNA: TGTGCCAGCAGTTACGGAGCGGGAGGAAACAATGAGCAGTTCTTC.

The J gene is TRBJ2-1, the V gene TRBV20-1; 14 nucleotides match TRBD2. V dropped 1 base and J dropped 9; count of bases not matched to a gene: 2. The CDR3 covers 14 residues. Germline CDR1 and CDR2: DFQATT and SNEGSKA (reference sequence). The CDR3 sequence is CSARGGLAGAEQFF. CDR3 DNA: TGCAGTGCTAGAGGGGGACTAGCGGGAGCTGAGCAGTTCTTC.

This clonotype appeared many times. This chain uses TRBV12-3 or TRBV12-4 with TRBJ2-5; D is possibly TRBD2 (5 bases). The ends were cut back, 6 bases at V and 4 bases at J, with 15 bases in the middle. The CDR3 loop spans 14 amino acids. For the CDR3, the DNA is TGTGCCAGCAGCCCATTTGAGGGTGGAGAGACCCAGTACTTC. Translated, it gives CASSPFEGGETQYF.

This clonotype was seen repeatedly, ten times or more. This rearrangement joins TRBV12-3 or TRBV12-4 to TRBJ1-2; D is ambiguous. V dropped 5 bases and J dropped 4 bases, with 17 bases sitting between them. The CDR3 spans 15 residues. The CDR3 loop is CASSPSTYRGYGYTF. CDR3 nucleotides: TGTGCCAGCAGTCCCTCCACCTACCGGGGCTATGGCTACACCTTC.

This clonotype occurred a few times. Being one base from a much bigger clone, this may be a read error. CDR3: CASSFGAAYGYTF. In DNA form, the CDR3 reads TGTGCCAGCAGCTTCGGGGCAGCCTATGGCTACACCTTC. V usage is TRBV7-9 and J usage is TRBJ1-2; D might be TRBD1 (5 bases). The V gene's germline CDR1 is SEHNR and CDR2 FQNEAQ (reference sequence). V lost 3 bases to trimming and J lost 4 bases, with 9 bases between them. The CDR3 runs 13 residues.

This clonotype was found many times. The chain carries TRBV5-1 and TRBJ2-1; D gene unclear. V dropped 0 bases and J dropped 2 bases, with 9 bases sitting between them. Germline assignment: CDR1 SGHRS and CDR2 YFSETQ. The CDR3 has 15 residues. CDR3 protein: CASSLDGRAYNEQFF. CDR3 sequence (DNA): TGCGCCAGCAGCTTGGATGGTAGGGCCTACAATGAGCAGTTCTTC.

This sequence joins TRBV19 and TRBJ1-5, with D possibly matching TRBD1 (6 bases). Deletions cut 1 base from V and 7 bases from J, with 17 bases between. Germline assignment: CDR1 LNHDA and CDR2 SQIVND (reference sequence). CDR3 size: 16 residues. CDR3 sequence: CASSIGGAGGRQPQHF. In DNA form, the CDR3 reads TGTGCCAGTAGTATAGGCGGAGCGGGGGGCCGGCAGCCCCAGCATTTT.